This TCR beta chain was identified in a study of T cell responses to AZD1222 COVID-19 vaccine. This clone was seen just once. Method: immunoSEQ multiplex PCR; TCRdb's copy keeps in-frame clones and lacks some. The repertoire consists of around 160,000 clones, with roughly nine tenths occurring once and the leading ten covering 1.4%. Germline V CDR1 and CDR2: SNHLY, FYNNEI. The J segment lost 6 bases and the V segment lost 8 bases, leaving 18 bases of the junction unmatched. The CDR3 is 17 residues long. This clonotype was sampled from an adult in good health. The V and J genes are TRBV2 and TRBJ2-1; 8 positions agree with TRBD2. The sequences come from peripheral blood, collected on day 0 of AZD1222 vaccination. The CDR3 loop is CASFPTPTSGSLNEQFF. As DNA, the CDR3 is TGTGCCAGCTTTCCCACGCCCACTAGCGGCAGTCTCAATGAGCAGTTCTTC.